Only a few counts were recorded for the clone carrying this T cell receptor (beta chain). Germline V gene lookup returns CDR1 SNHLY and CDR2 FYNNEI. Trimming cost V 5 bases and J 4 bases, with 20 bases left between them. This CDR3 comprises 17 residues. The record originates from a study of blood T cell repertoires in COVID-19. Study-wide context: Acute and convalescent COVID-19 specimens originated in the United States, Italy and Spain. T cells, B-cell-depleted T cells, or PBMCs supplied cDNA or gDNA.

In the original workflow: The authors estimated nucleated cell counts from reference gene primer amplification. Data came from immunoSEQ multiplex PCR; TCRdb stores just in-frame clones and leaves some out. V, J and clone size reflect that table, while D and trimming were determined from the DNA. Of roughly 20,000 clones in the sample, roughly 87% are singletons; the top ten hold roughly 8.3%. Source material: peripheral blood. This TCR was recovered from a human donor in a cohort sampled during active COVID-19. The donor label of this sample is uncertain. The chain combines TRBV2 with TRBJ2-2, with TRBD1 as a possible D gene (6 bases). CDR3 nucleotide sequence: TGTGCCAGCAGTCCCTTGGGGACAAGGTCTATCACCGGGGAGCTGTTTTTT. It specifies CASSPLGTRSITGELFF.